The clone carrying this TCR beta chain came up a few times. What it binds is unknown. This sample is drawn from a study of OX40 agonist ivuxolimab in advanced cancers. General observations from the study: Both CD4+ and CD8+ T cell populations in blood had undergone clonal expansion by week 6 at 0.1 to 3.0 mg/kg.

Here immunoSEQ multiplex PCR was the method, and the copy in TCRdb shows in-frame clones only, minus some. The sample lists 35,000 or so clones, 70% to 85% occurring once. The V gene's germline CDR1 is MDHEN and CDR2 SYDVKM. V was pared by 5 bases and J by 1 base, with 14 bases between. The CDR3 covers 15 residues. The chain has TRBV28 and TRBJ1-1; no firm D call. This TCR derives from an adult with an advanced solid tumor such as melanoma, head and neck, liver or kidney cancer. The specimen comprised CD4+ or CD8+ T cells sorted from blood, sampled in a trial of the OX40 agonist ivuxolimab. CDR3 protein: CASSPGGFRNTEAFF. In nucleotides, the CDR3 is TGTGCCAGCAGTCCCGGTGGCTTCAGGAACACTGAAGCTTTCTTT.